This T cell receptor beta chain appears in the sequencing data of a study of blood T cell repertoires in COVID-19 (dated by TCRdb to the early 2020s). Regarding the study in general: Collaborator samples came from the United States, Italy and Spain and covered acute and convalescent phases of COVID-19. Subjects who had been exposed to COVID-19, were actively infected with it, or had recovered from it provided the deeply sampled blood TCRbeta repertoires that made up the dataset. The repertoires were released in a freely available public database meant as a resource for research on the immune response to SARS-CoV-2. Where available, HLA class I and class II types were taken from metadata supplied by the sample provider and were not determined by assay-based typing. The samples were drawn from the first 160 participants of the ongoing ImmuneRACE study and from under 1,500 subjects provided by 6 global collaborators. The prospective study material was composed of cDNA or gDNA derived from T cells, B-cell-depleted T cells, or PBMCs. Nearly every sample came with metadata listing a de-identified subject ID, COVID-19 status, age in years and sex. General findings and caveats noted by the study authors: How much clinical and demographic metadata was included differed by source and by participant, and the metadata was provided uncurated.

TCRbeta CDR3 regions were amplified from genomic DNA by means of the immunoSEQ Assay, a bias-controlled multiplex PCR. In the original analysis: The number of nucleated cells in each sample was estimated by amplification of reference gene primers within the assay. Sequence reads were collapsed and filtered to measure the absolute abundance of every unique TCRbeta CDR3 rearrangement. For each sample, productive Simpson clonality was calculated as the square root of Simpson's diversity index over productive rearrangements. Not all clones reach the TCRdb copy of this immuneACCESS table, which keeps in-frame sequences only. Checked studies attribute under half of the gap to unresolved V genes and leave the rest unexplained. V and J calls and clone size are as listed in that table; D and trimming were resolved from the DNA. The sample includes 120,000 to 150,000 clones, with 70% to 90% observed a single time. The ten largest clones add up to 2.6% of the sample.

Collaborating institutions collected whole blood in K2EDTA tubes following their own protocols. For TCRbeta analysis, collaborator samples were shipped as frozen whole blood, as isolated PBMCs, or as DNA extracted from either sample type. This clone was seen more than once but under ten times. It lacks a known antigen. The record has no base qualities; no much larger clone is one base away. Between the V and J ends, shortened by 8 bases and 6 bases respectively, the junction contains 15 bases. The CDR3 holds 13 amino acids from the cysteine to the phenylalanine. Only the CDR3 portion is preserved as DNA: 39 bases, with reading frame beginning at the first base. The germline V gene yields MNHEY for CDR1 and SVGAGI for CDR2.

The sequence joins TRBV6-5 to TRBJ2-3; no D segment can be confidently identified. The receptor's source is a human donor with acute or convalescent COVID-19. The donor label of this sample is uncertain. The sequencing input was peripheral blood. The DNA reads TGTGCCAGCGCCCGGGTCCCATTGGATACGCAGTATTTT. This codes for CASARVPLDTQYF.